Reported below is one T cell receptor beta chain. Sequenced by immunoSEQ multiplex PCR; TCRdb stores in-frame clones only, minus some. The profile shows roughly 100,000 clones, approximately 90% of them singletons. These data are taken from a study of blood T cell repertoires in COVID-19. Study context: Both acute and convalescent COVID-19 samples were obtained from the United States, Italy and Spain. Nucleic acid was either cDNA or gDNA, and it came from T cells, B-cell-depleted T cells, or PBMCs.

V was clipped by 3 bases and J by 0 bases, with 8 bases between them. The CDR3 extends over 13 amino acids. CDR1 is SQVTM, CDR2 ANQGSEA, per germline. Seattle's enrolled individuals joined amid active infection and were then monitored longitudinally. The rearrangement joins TRBV29-1 to TRBJ1-1, with D maybe TRBD1 (5 bases). The sequence was obtained from a woman aged 50 to 60 with COVID-19, enrolled during active disease. The sequenced sample consisted of peripheral blood. CDR3 sequence: CSVDRQMNTEAFF. CDR3 sequence (DNA): TGCAGCGTTGACAGACAGATGAACACTGAAGCTTTCTTT.